Given below is one TCR beta chain in context. The record originates from a study of shared clonotypes between healthy human individuals. This CDR3 comprises 14 residues. Germline CDR1 SGHTA, CDR2 FQGNSA. V gave up 3 bases and J gave up 2 bases, with 8 bases separating them. Healthy HIV-negative adults without recent acute infections or vaccinations served as donors. Every donor, a Caucasian adult, lived in Nashville, Tennessee. Several immunoSEQ 96-well plates shared each subset's DNA, each plate a replicate. TCRdb's copy holds only in-frame clones and misses some; the assay was immunoSEQ multiplex PCR. The sample consists of 520,000 or so clones, around 79% of them appearing once.

The rearrangement joins TRBV7-2 to TRBJ1-3; the D is unclear. The sequence derives from a woman aged 35 to 49 in good health. Some clones in this sample may be carry-over from other donors' samples. Sequenced sample: PBMCs. The CDR3 DNA is TGTGCCAGCAGCTTTGCGGGTACTGGAAACACCATATATTTT. It yields the protein CASSFAGTGNTIYF.